Listed below are T cell receptor beta chains from one sample, sequenced in a study of T cells after yellow fever vaccination. One entry per CDR3 protein results from TCRdb running MiXCR on the 5' RACE reads. The sample consists of some 260,000 distinct CDR3 sequences, about 5.2% of them appearing once. The source was CD4+ T cells sorted from PBMCs, collected on the day of the yellow fever booster vaccination. The receptors were gathered from a man between 18 and 35 years old who received the YFV17D yellow fever vaccine. The CDR3 runs from the conserved cysteine through the conserved F or W. A D gene is named only where the DNA matches it firmly. Clone sizes are given selectively: once, few, many, or a class where the clone is expanded.

D gene: TRBD1; J gene: TRBJ1-3; clone size: many; V gene: TRBV6-1; CDR3 DNA: TGTGCCAGCAGTCACAGGGGGCACACCATATATTTT; CDR3 protein: CASSHRGHTIYF
D gene: NA; J gene: TRBJ2-7; clone size: NA; V gene: TRBV12-3/TRBV12-4; CDR3 DNA: TGTGCCAGCACCCTCGGGAACCGGGACGACGAGCAGTACTTC; CDR3 protein: CASTLGNRDDEQYF
D gene: TRBD1; J gene: TRBJ1-4; clone size: few; V gene: TRBV20-1; CDR3 DNA: TGCAGTGCTAGAGATGAGAGAACAGGGGGCTTTAATGAAAAACTGTTTTTT; CDR3 protein: CSARDERTGGFNEKLFF
D gene: NA; J gene: TRBJ1-1; clone size: many; V gene: TRBV20-1; CDR3 DNA: TGCAGTGCTAGAGATTGGCGAACCGATCCAACGAACACTGAAGCTTTCTTT; CDR3 protein: CSARDWRTDPTNTEAFF
D gene: NA; J gene: TRBJ2-3; clone size: many; V gene: TRBV7-2; CDR3 DNA: TGTGCCAGCAGCCCCGGCAGGGGCACAGATACGCAGTATTTT; CDR3 protein: CASSPGRGTDTQYF
D gene: NA; J gene: TRBJ1-1; clone size: NA; V gene: TRBV7-2; CDR3 DNA: TGTGCCAGCAGCTTATTTCCAGGCAACGTGAACACTGAAGCTTTCTTT; CDR3 protein: CASSLFPGNVNTEAFF
D gene: NA; J gene: TRBJ1-4; clone size: NA; V gene: TRBV15; CDR3 DNA: TGTGCCACCAGCAGAGGGAAGACTAATGAAAAACTGTTTTTT; CDR3 protein: CATSRGKTNEKLFF
D gene: NA; J gene: TRBJ2-1; clone size: NA; V gene: TRBV29-1; CDR3 DNA: TGCAGCTTCATTTCCTACAATGAGCAGTTCTTC; CDR3 protein: CSFISYNEQFF
D gene: NA; J gene: TRBJ1-1; clone size: NA; V gene: TRBV19; CDR3 DNA: TGTGCCAGTAGTATAGATCCCCAGGCGAACACTGAAGCTTTCTTT; CDR3 protein: CASSIDPQANTEAFF
D gene: NA; J gene: TRBJ2-1; clone size: many; V gene: TRBV20-1; CDR3 DNA: TGCAGTGCTAGAGGAAACATCCCGAACAATGAGCAGTTCTTC; CDR3 protein: CSARGNIPNNEQFF
D gene: NA; J gene: TRBJ1-2; clone size: few; V gene: TRBV3-1; CDR3 DNA: TGTGCCAGCGGCCCACAGGGTTCCCTCTATGGCTACACCTTC; CDR3 protein: CASGPQGSLYGYTF
D gene: NA; J gene: TRBJ1-1; clone size: many; V gene: TRBV7-2; CDR3 DNA: TGTGCCAGCACTGGACAGAGGAACACTGAAGCTTTCTTT; CDR3 protein: CASTGQRNTEAFF
D gene: TRBD1; J gene: TRBJ1-4; clone size: NA; V gene: TRBV5-1; CDR3 DNA: TGCGCCAGCAGCTTGGTTGGGACAGTAACTAATGAAAAACTGTTTTTT; CDR3 protein: CASSLVGTVTNEKLFF
D gene: TRBD1; J gene: TRBJ1-2; clone size: NA; V gene: TRBV9; CDR3 DNA: TGTGCCAGCAGCGTTATGGGACAGGGGGGTGGCTACACCTTC; CDR3 protein: CASSVMGQGGGYTF
D gene: TRBD2; J gene: TRBJ2-1; clone size: NA; V gene: TRBV5-1; CDR3 DNA: TGCGCCAGCATCCTAGCGGGGGGCGATGAGCAGTTCTTC; CDR3 protein: CASILAGGDEQFF
D gene: NA; J gene: TRBJ1-1; clone size: many; V gene: TRBV20-1; CDR3 DNA: TGCAGTGCTAGAGATCATCGACAGACCTTTAGAGGAGCTTTCTTT; CDR3 protein: CSARDHRQTFRGAFF
D gene: TRBD1; J gene: TRBJ2-1; clone size: many; V gene: TRBV20-1; CDR3 DNA: TGCAGTGCCAGTACAGGGGCCAGCTCCTACAATGAGCAGTTCTTC; CDR3 protein: CSASTGASSYNEQFF
D gene: NA; J gene: TRBJ1-6; clone size: many; V gene: TRBV6-5; CDR3 DNA: TGTGCCAGCAGTTACTCGCGGATGGGTTACTATTCACCCCTCCACTTT; CDR3 protein: CASSYSRMGYYSPLHF
D gene: NA; J gene: TRBJ1-5; clone size: few; V gene: TRBV6-1; CDR3 DNA: TGTGCCAGCTGCCTGCGGTCTAGCAATCAGCCCCAGCATTTT; CDR3 protein: CASCLRSSNQPQHF
D gene: TRBD2; J gene: TRBJ2-3; clone size: many; V gene: TRBV11-2; CDR3 DNA: TGTGCCAGCAGCTTAGTACCAGCGGGGGTCTTCACAGATACGCAGTATTTT; CDR3 protein: CASSLVPAGVFTDTQYF
D gene: NA; J gene: TRBJ2-1; clone size: NA; V gene: TRBV7-2; CDR3 DNA: TGTGCCAGCAGCTTAGCGAGGGCCACGGGTGAGCAGTTCTTC; CDR3 protein: CASSLARATGEQFF
D gene: NA; J gene: TRBJ1-6; clone size: NA; V gene: TRBV6-5; CDR3 DNA: TGTGCCAGCAGGGGGGGGATAGGACGATCACCCCTCCACTTT; CDR3 protein: CASRGGIGRSPLHF
D gene: NA; J gene: TRBJ2-7; clone size: many; V gene: TRBV10-1; CDR3 DNA: TGCGCCAGCAGTGAGCCGGACTCCTACGAGCAGTACTTC; CDR3 protein: CASSEPDSYEQYF
D gene: NA; J gene: TRBJ2-7; clone size: NA; V gene: TRBV15; CDR3 DNA: TGTGCCACCAGCACGGAGGGGTACGAGCAGTACTTC; CDR3 protein: CATSTEGYEQYF
D gene: NA; J gene: TRBJ1-5; clone size: few; V gene: TRBV6-1; CDR3 DNA: TGTGCCAGCAGTGAAGTCTTCGATCCGCAGGGACAGCCCCAGCATTTT; CDR3 protein: CASSEVFDPQGQPQHF
D gene: NA; J gene: TRBJ2-7; clone size: many; V gene: TRBV5-1; CDR3 DNA: TGCGCCAGCAGCTTGGATAGGAGCTCCTACGAGCAGTACTTC; CDR3 protein: CASSLDRSSYEQYF
D gene: NA; J gene: TRBJ1-1; clone size: many; V gene: TRBV28; CDR3 DNA: TGTGCCAGCAGTTTACCAGGGATCGGGACTGAAGCTTTCTTT; CDR3 protein: CASSLPGIGTEAFF
D gene: NA; J gene: TRBJ2-1; clone size: few; V gene: TRBV11-2; CDR3 DNA: TGTGCCAGCAGCTTTATTGGACGTGATGAGCAGTTCTTC; CDR3 protein: CASSFIGRDEQFF
D gene: TRBD1; J gene: TRBJ1-5; clone size: NA; V gene: TRBV19; CDR3 DNA: TGTGCCAGTAGCAGGACAGGGAGCGGGCAGCCCCAGCATTTT; CDR3 protein: CASSRTGSGQPQHF
D gene: NA; J gene: TRBJ2-2; clone size: NA; V gene: TRBV20-1; CDR3 DNA: TGCAGTGGAGCGGACACCGGGGAGCTGTTTTTT; CDR3 protein: CSGADTGELFF
D gene: NA; J gene: TRBJ1-5; clone size: NA; V gene: TRBV19; CDR3 DNA: TGTGCCAGTAGAATTCCGGGACGTCAGCCCCAGCATTTT; CDR3 protein: CASRIPGRQPQHF
D gene: NA; J gene: TRBJ1-1; clone size: few; V gene: TRBV12-3/TRBV12-4; CDR3 DNA: TGTGCCAGCAGCTCTTTGTCCCCCAGTGAAACTGAAGCTTTCTTT; CDR3 protein: CASSSLSPSETEAFF